Below are 15 T cell receptor beta chains sequenced from a single sample in a study of PD-1 blockade in mismatch repair-deficient tumors. Profiled with immunoSEQ multiplex PCR; TCRdb holds only in-frame clones, not every one. Among approximately 130,000 clones, about 88% were seen once, and the ten largest hold less than 15%. This specimen was peripheral blood, taken 44 weeks after starting pembrolizumab. These receptors all stem from an adult with mismatch repair-deficient cancer.

The chain couples TRBV28 to TRBJ1-1, with D possibly being TRBD1 (6 bases). The CDR3 covers 14 residues. Germline lookup yields CDR1 MDHEN and CDR2 SYDVKM. Trimming removed 5 bases at V and 9 bases at J, with 19 bases between. CDR3 nucleotides: TGTGCCAGCAGTACGGGACAAAGGGACCTTAAAGCTTTCTTT. As protein: CASSTGQRDLKAFF.

V usage is TRBV28 and J usage is TRBJ1-4, with D unclear. Germline V gene sequence: CDR1 MDHEN, CDR2 SYDVKM. There are 17 residues in the CDR3. Trimming removed 7 bases from V and 4 bases from J, with 22 bases in between. In nucleotides, the CDR3 is TGTGCCAGCACTGCACAACGGCGGGTTACTTATAATGAAAAACTGTTTTTT. Its protein is CASTAQRRVTYNEKLFF.

The chain couples TRBV11-3 to TRBJ1-1; D ambiguous. Germline loops: CDR1 SGHNT, CDR2 YENEEA. The germline V and J ends were trimmed by 8 bases and 3 bases, with 16 bases remaining between them. CDR3 length equals 14 residues. The CDR3 region is CASARLGSDTEAFF. The DNA of the CDR3 is TGTGCCAGCGCCCGATTGGGGTCGGACACTGAAGCTTTCTTT. The whole variable domain, remainder taken from reference TRBV11-3 and TRBJ1-1, is EAGVVQSPRYKIIEKKQPVAFWCNPISGHNTLYWYLQNLGQGPELLIRYENEEAVDDSQLPKDRFSAERLKGVDSTLKIQPAELGDSAVYLCASARLGSDTEAFFGQGTRLTVV.

The chain couples TRBV14 to TRBJ2-2, with a weak D call TRBD2 (5 bases). The CDR3 spans 14 residues. Trimming took off 4 bases at V and 5 bases at J, with 11 bases between the two ends. Per germline, CDR1 SGHDN and CDR2 FVKESK. Here the CDR3 reads CASSRGRWTGELFF. CDR3 DNA: TGTGCCAGCAGCCGAGGGCGTTGGACCGGGGAGCTGTTTTTT.

The genes are TRBV28 and TRBJ2-5; 8 nucleotides agree with TRBD1. CDR3 length: 16 residues. Germline V gene sequence: CDR1 MDHEN, CDR2 SYDVKM. Losses at the gene ends were 5 bases for V and 4 bases for J; bases not matched to a gene: 12. The CDR3 spells CASSTIYDRGGETQYF. The CDR3 coding sequence is TGTGCCAGCAGTACCATCTATGACAGGGGTGGAGAGACCCAGTACTTC.

The chain employs TRBV30 and TRBJ2-3, with TRBD2 matching over 8 bases. CDR3 length: 16 residues. Germline CDR1 is GTSNPN and CDR2 is SVGIG (reference sequence). The J segment lost 0 bases and the V segment lost 2 bases, leaving 7 bases of the junction unmatched. DNA of the CDR3: TGTGCCTGGAGTACGGTCGGGAGGGTAAGCACAGATACGCAGTATTTT. Its translation is CAWSTVGRVSTDTQYF.

This clone has a handful of counts. The chain uses TRBV6-4 and TRBJ2-2, with a weak D call TRBD2 (6 bases). The V end lost 4 bases, the J end lost 5 bases, and 8 bases lay between the germline ends. The CDR3 length is 13 residues. Germline CDR1 is MRHNA and CDR2 is SNTAGT. DNA of the CDR3: TGTGCCAGCAGTGTCGGGACTACCGGGGAGCTGTTTTTT. It encodes CASSVGTTGELFF.

This chain links TRBV7-2 with TRBJ1-4; D remains ambiguous. This CDR3 is 16 amino acids long. V was clipped by 5 bases and J by 0 bases, with 13 bases between them. The V gene's germline CDR1 is SGHTA and CDR2 FQGNSA. CDR3 region: CASSAWWGTTNEKLFF. CDR3 bases: TGTGCCAGCAGCGCTTGGTGGGGTACAACTAATGAAAAACTGTTTTTT.

The chain has TRBV27 and TRBJ2-7; either TRBD1 or TRBD2 may fit D (6 bases each). Germline assignment: CDR1 MNHEY and CDR2 SMNVEV (reference sequence). This CDR3 region has 18 residues. V was shortened by 4 bases and J by 4 bases, with 26 bases between the two germline ends. As DNA, the CDR3 is TGTGCCAGCAGTTCCGGTTCGGGGGCGTTCGGGGTGGTGTACGAGCAGTACTTC. This codes for CASSSGSGAFGVVYEQYF.

The rearrangement uses TRBV19 and TRBJ1-1, with D maybe TRBD1 (5 bases). The length of the CDR3 is 14 residues. Trimming took 5 bases from V and 0 from J, leaving 10 bases between them. Germline assignment: CDR1 LNHDA and CDR2 SQIVND (reference sequence). The CDR3 here is CASSRGRMNTEAFF. CDR3 nucleotides: TGTGCCAGTAGTCGGGGCAGGATGAACACTGAAGCTTTCTTT. The full variable domain, in which reference TRBV19 and TRBJ1-1 provide the parts outside the CDR3, is DGGITQSPKYLFRKEGQNVTLSCEQNLNHDAMYWYRQDPGQGLRLIYYSQIVNDFQKGDIAEGYSVSREKKESFPLTVTSAQKNPTAFYLCASSRGRMNTEAFFGQGTRLTVV.

V is TRBV5-6 and J is TRBJ2-5, with a tentative D call TRBD2 (6 bases). The CDR3 length is 17 residues. Germline CDR1 is SGHDT and CDR2 is YYEEEE. V lost 3 bases and J lost 0, with 18 bases in between. The CDR3 region is CASSWSPIAEYQETQYF. As DNA, the CDR3 is TGTGCCAGCAGCTGGTCCCCAATAGCGGAGTACCAAGAGACCCAGTACTTC.

The V call is TRBV5-4, the J call TRBJ2-2; 7 bases agree with TRBD1. The germline CDR1 and CDR2 sequences are SGHNT and YYREEE (reference sequence). Germline trimming cut 4 bases from V and 7 bases from J; bases unmatched to any gene: 7. This CDR3 contains 14 residues. This chain's CDR3 is CASSTWTGGGELFF. DNA of the CDR3: TGTGCCAGCAGCACCTGGACAGGAGGCGGGGAGCTGTTTTTT. Using reference TRBV5-4 and TRBJ2-2 for the parts outside the CDR3, the full variable domain is ETGVTQSPTHLIKTRGQQVTLRCSSQSGHNTVSWYQQALGQGPQFIFQYYREEENGRGNFPPRFSGLQFPNYSSELNVNALELDDSALYLCASSTWTGGGELFFGEGSRLTVL.

This chain uses TRBV6-4 with TRBJ2-3; 7 bases align to TRBD2. Losses at the gene ends were 4 bases for V and 7 bases for J; bases not matched to a gene: 11. Germline values: CDR1 MRHNA, CDR2 SNTAGT. This CDR3 contains 15 residues. The DNA of the CDR3 is TGTGCCAGCAGTGGCCGGGACTACCGGGCCCATACGCAGTATTTT. Its protein is CASSGRDYRAHTQYF.

V gene TRBV5-1 combines with J gene TRBJ1-2; 7 bases are shared with TRBD1. CDR1 and CDR2 (germline): SGHRS, YFSETQ. The junction had 7 bases not matched to a gene; V was cut back by 4 bases and J by 4 bases. The CDR3 contains 14 residues. The CDR3 DNA reads as TGCGCCAGCAGCCACGGAACAGGGGTCTATGGCTACACCTTC. Amino acids: CASSHGTGVYGYTF.

The chain combines TRBV5-1 with TRBJ2-6; D is perhaps TRBD2 (5 bases). Germline V gene lookup returns CDR1 SGHRS and CDR2 YFSETQ. The CDR3 is 18 residues long. The V gene lost 1 base and the J gene lost 0 bases, with 14 bases spanning the gap. The CDR3 DNA follows: TGCGCCAGCAGCTTGCACGGGGTAGATAGCTCTGGGGCCAACGTCCTGACTTTC. It is translated as CASSLHGVDSSGANVLTF.